This T cell receptor beta chain comes out of a study of blood T cells in healthy people across ages. V was cut by 6 bases and J by 2 bases, with 9 bases left in between. The CDR3 loop spans 12 amino acids. The V gene's germline CDR1 is DFQATT and CDR2 SNEGSKA (reference sequence). Together with a sample-barcoded 5' primer, a J-beta primer mix was included in a second PCR lasting roughly 6 to 12 cycles. A template-switch adaptor with 12 random nucleotides tagged each cDNA molecule. MiXCR, applied by TCRdb to the 5' RACE reads, yields one record per CDR3 protein. The table shows fewer than 900,000 distinct CDR3 sequences, with 40% to 45% occurring only once. Investigators took around 10 milliliters of peripheral blood from every donor. This clonotype has more than one count but fewer than ten.

The sample was blood. The receptor was derived from a woman aged 55-69 years in good health. V usage is TRBV20-1 and J usage is TRBJ2-3; D is undetermined. The CDR3 region has the DNA TGCAGTGCGACCGCCTACACAGATACGCAGTATTTT. This codes for CSATAYTDTQYF.